These 10 T cell receptor beta chains share one sample of origin, sequenced in a study of T cells in Graves' hyperthyroidism and ophthalmopathy. The source material, RNA transcripts, was used to amplify TCR beta CDR3 regions. Using the HTBI primer set, a first-round RT-PCR was run on the TCR CDR3. TCRdb re-called the multiplex PCR reads through MiXCR, storing one row per CDR3 protein. Altogether about 840,000 distinct CDR3 sequences are present, 38% being singletons, with the ten largest covering more than 7%. The sequenced sample was blood. The receptor set was obtained from a young man with Graves' hyperthyroidism.

The rearrangement joins TRBV10-3 to TRBJ1-3; 11 bases match TRBD1. In germline, CDR1 is ENHRY, CDR2 SYGVKD. J was trimmed by 1 base and V by 10 bases; bases with no gene match: 6. The CDR3 runs 15 residues. In nucleotides, the CDR3 is TGTGCCACCGGGACAGGGGGAGGATCTGGAAACACCATATATTTT. This translates into CATGTGGGSGNTIYF.

The V gene is TRBV15, the J gene TRBJ1-1; no clear D gene. The CDR3 extends over 14 amino acids. The germline V gene encodes CDR1 LNHNV and CDR2 YYDKDF (reference sequence). Between the trimmed V and J ends, which lost 2 bases and 4 bases, there was a span of 11 bases. Here the CDR3 DNA reads TGTGCCACCAGCAGATCGTCTTGGGGCACTGAAGCTTTCTTT. This translates into CATSRSSWGTEAFF.

This clonotype was seen many times. The CDR3 DNA sequence: TGCGCCAGCAGTGAAAGGGCGGGGGGCAGGGAGACCCAGTACTTC. It encodes CASSERAGGRETQYF. V is TRBV10-2 and J is TRBJ2-5; 8 bases map to TRBD2. CDR1 is WSHSY, CDR2 SAAADI, per germline. The CDR3 is 15 amino acids. V lost 3 bases and J lost 5; bases outside the gene matches: 8.

The rearrangement links TRBV20-1 to TRBJ1-4; a possible D gene is TRBD1 (5 bases). Germline-derived CDR1 and CDR2 are DFQATT and SNEGSKA (reference sequence). This CDR3 spans 17 amino acids. The germline V and J ends were trimmed by 0 bases and 4 bases, with 18 bases remaining between them. This chain's CDR3 is CSARESQGIGFNEKLFF. The CDR3 bases are TGCAGTGCTAGAGAAAGTCAGGGTATAGGATTTAATGAAAAACTGTTTTTT.

On this clonotype: A read error may produce the germline difference seen at one junction end. The chain couples TRBV7-2 to TRBJ2-5; tentative D call: TRBD2 (6 bases). CDR3 length equals 13 residues. Germline assignment: CDR1 SGHTA and CDR2 FQGNSA. The CDR3 reads CASSSVAGSRSDF. CDR3 bases: TGTGCCAGCAGCTCAGTCGCGGGATCAAGGAGTGACTTC.

The genes are TRBV11-1 and TRBJ2-5; TRBD2 aligns across 9 bases. Germline CDR1 SGHAT, CDR2 FQDESV (reference sequence). V was pared by 6 bases and J by 0 bases, with 14 bases of the junction left unmatched. The length of the CDR3 is 18 residues. Here the CDR3 DNA reads TGTGCCAGCAGTCACACCAGCGGGAGGTTCCTGTACCAAGAGACCCAGTACTTC. It codes for CASSHTSGRFLYQETQYF.

This clonotype was observed many times. The V call is TRBV20-1, the J call TRBJ2-7; D unclear. Germline values: CDR1 DFQATT, CDR2 SNEGSKA (reference sequence). This CDR3 region has 11 residues. V was pared by 6 bases and J by 6 bases, with 12 bases between. CDR3 in DNA: TGCAGTGCCGTGAGTAAGGGCGAGCAGTACTTC. It is translated as CSAVSKGEQYF.

As concerns this clonotype: At one boundary the junction diverges from the germline segment, which might be a read error. The chain joins TRBV25-1 to TRBJ1-5; possibly TRBD1 for D (5 bases). The CDR3 covers 16 residues. The V gene's germline CDR1 is MGHDK and CDR2 SYGVNS. The CDR3 here is CASSLVPGIGNQPQPF. The DNA of the CDR3 is TGTGCCAGCAGCTTAGTTCCAGGGATTGGCAATCAGCCCCAGCCTTTT.

This clonotype was observed a few times. The chain links TRBV7-2 to TRBJ2-7, with 7 bases that match TRBD1. Germline CDR1 reads SGHTA; CDR2 reads FQGNSA. The junction had 5 bases not matched to a gene; V was cut back by 3 bases and J by 3 bases. The CDR3 has 14 residues. CDR3 bases: TGTGCCAGCAGCTTCGACAGGGAAGGCTACGAGCAGTACTTC. Residues: CASSFDREGYEQYF.

This clonotype was seen many times. V gene TRBV2 combines with J gene TRBJ1-6; D may be TRBD1 (5 bases). With 2 bases removed from V and 9 bases from J, the gap between germline ends came to 11 bases. This CDR3 region has 14 residues. Germline V gene lookup returns CDR1 SNHLY and CDR2 FYNNEI. CDR3 DNA: TGTGCCAGCAGTGAACAGGGCGATGCTTCACCCCTCCACTTT. This sequence encodes CASSEQGDASPLHF. The complete variable domain, with remaining parts taken from reference TRBV2 and TRBJ1-6, reads EPEVTQTPSHQVTQMGQEVILRCVPISNHLYFYWYRQILGQKVEFLVSFYNNEISEKSEIFDDQFSVERPDGSNFTLKIRSTKLEDSAMYFCASSEQGDASPLHFGNGTRLTVT.